A selection of T cell receptor beta chains follows, all from one sample in a study of T cells in Graves' hyperthyroidism and ophthalmopathy. TCRdb analysed the multiplex PCR reads with MiXCR anew, one entry per CDR3 protein. The sample holds more than 600,000 distinct CDR3 sequences; roughly 15% are singletons and the top ten take 8.4%. Sequences were obtained from blood. These TCRs come from a young man with Graves' hyperthyroidism. Each CDR3 is given with its conserved first and last residue. The order of the fields is J gene, V gene, CDR3 protein.

J: TRBJ2-7; V: TRBV5-1; CDR3: CASSLEGRGSSYEQYF
J: TRBJ2-3; V: TRBV6-1; CDR3: CASSQRLSTDTQYF
J: TRBJ2-1; V: TRBV27; CDR3: CASSYRGRTNEQFF
J: TRBJ1-2; V: TRBV7-9; CDR3: CASGGSYGYTF
J: TRBJ2-7; V: TRBV7-2; CDR3: CASGLGGGPLYEQYF
J: TRBJ2-2; V: TRBV7-2; CDR3: CASSLVGKDGELFF
J: TRBJ1-5; V: TRBV7-9; CDR3: CASSLSARNQPQHF
J: TRBJ1-1; V: TRBV28; CDR3: CASSTFRRAGTEAFF
J: TRBJ2-1; V: TRBV12-3/TRBV12-4; CDR3: CASRPAIGGSISAEQFF
J: TRBJ2-3; V: TRBV28; CDR3: CASSFSSARSTDTQYF
J: TRBJ2-7; V: TRBV2; CDR3: CASRGQPAGEQYF
J: TRBJ2-5; V: TRBV2; CDR3: CASSTFPSKETQYF
J: TRBJ2-5; V: TRBV5-8; CDR3: CASSTGQAQETQYF
J: TRBJ1-1; V: TRBV20-1; CDR3: CSAGDYRTPNTEAFF
J: TRBJ2-6; V: TRBV19; CDR3: CASTDRVRGANVLTF
J: TRBJ2-3; V: TRBV30; CDR3: CAWNRDSQDTQYF
J: TRBJ2-7; V: TRBV28; CDR3: CASRPGQVIYEQYF
J: TRBJ2-3; V: TRBV30; CDR3: CAWSPLQRETDTQYF
J: TRBJ2-2; V: TRBV20-1; CDR3: CSARARIGELFF
J: TRBJ2-7; V: TRBV28; CDR3: CASRGGLPSSYEQYF
J: TRBJ2-3; V: TRBV28; CDR3: CASSSLAGLDTQYF
J: TRBJ2-3; V: TRBV12-3/TRBV12-4; CDR3: CASSRPPGLAGEDTQYF
J: TRBJ1-4; V: TRBV5-6; CDR3: CANHTGGRISEKLFF
J: TRBJ1-5; V: TRBV4-2; CDR3: CASSHLGGGNQPQHF
J: TRBJ2-2; V: TRBV12-5; CDR3: CASGLVPTGGDTGELFF
J: TRBJ1-2; V: TRBV20-1; CDR3: CSAVPRGYTF
J: TRBJ1-2; V: TRBV20-1; CDR3: CSARDRRTGGGYGYTF
J: TRBJ1-4; V: TRBV19; CDR3: CASSSRHQFNEKLFF
J: TRBJ2-7; V: TRBV28; CDR3: CASSFSTGRGEYEQYF
J: TRBJ1-1; V: TRBV13; CDR3: CASSPGQGFDTEAFF
J: TRBJ2-1; V: TRBV2; CDR3: CASSPEVREVLHEQFF
J: TRBJ1-5; V: TRBV20-1; CDR3: CSARDFVHQPQHF
J: TRBJ2-7; V: TRBV20-1; CDR3: CSASPMRGYEQCF
J: TRBJ1-5; V: TRBV28; CDR3: CASSRRRGSNQPQHF
J: TRBJ2-1; V: TRBV20-1; CDR3: CSARPTLSSYNEQFF
J: TRBJ2-1; V: TRBV3-1; CDR3: CASSQDVGGGQFF
J: TRBJ2-5; V: TRBV12-3/TRBV12-4; CDR3: CASRKGGLETQYF
J: TRBJ2-7; V: TRBV28; CDR3: CASSEISYEQYF
J: TRBJ2-5; V: TRBV7-2; CDR3: CACSSKSGGQETQYF
J: TRBJ2-7; V: TRBV7-8; CDR3: CASSSSVNSRYEQYF
J: TRBJ2-7; V: TRBV7-2; CDR3: CASSLQGAPGEQYF
J: TRBJ2-7; V: TRBV6-2/TRBV6-3; CDR3: CASSNPRTSGTRQYF
J: TRBJ2-1; V: TRBV2; CDR3: CASSELLGGYNEQFF
J: TRBJ2-3; V: TRBV5-8; CDR3: CASSHRDRGTDTQYF
J: TRBJ2-1; V: TRBV30; CDR3: CAWSALGLAGVNEQFF
J: TRBJ2-6; V: TRBV7-8; CDR3: CASSPPGGANVLTF
J: TRBJ1-5; V: TRBV6-1; CDR3: CASSMYVGRGPISNQPQHF
J: TRBJ1-1; V: TRBV12-3/TRBV12-4; CDR3: CASSLRQGTEAFF
J: TRBJ2-2; V: TRBV5-1; CDR3: CASSLQGQGSSGELFF
J: TRBJ2-6; V: TRBV2; CDR3: CASSERGGQDSGANVLTF
J: TRBJ1-2; V: TRBV20-1; CDR3: CSADPNYGYTF
J: TRBJ1-1; V: TRBV29-1; CDR3: CSVERQAMNTEAFF
J: TRBJ2-1; V: TRBV27; CDR3: CASSFLDRANEQFF
J: TRBJ2-1; V: TRBV5-4; CDR3: CASNLGTSGRTPSRNEQFF
J: TRBJ1-2; V: TRBV18; CDR3: CASSPTEWQNYGYTF
J: TRBJ1-2; V: TRBV5-1; CDR3: CASSLGQGDGGYTF
J: TRBJ2-7; V: TRBV29-1; CDR3: CSVAWGQGTGEQYF
J: TRBJ2-3; V: TRBV7-8; CDR3: CASSLAGGRGTDTQYF
J: TRBJ2-1; V: TRBV30; CDR3: CAWSVRHNEQFF